These T cell receptor beta chains were read from a single sample in a study of T-cell memory formation after mild COVID-19. MiXCR was run by TCRdb on the 5' RACE reads, yielding one entry per CDR3 protein. The sample records around 390,000 distinct CDR3 sequences, 15% to 20% being singletons. Sample: PBMCs or a T cell subset sorted from them (not recorded which). These receptors were taken from a man aged 18 to 35 who had mild COVID-19 (a few samples of this study predate the infection). Cell type and time point are not known. Both conserved end residues are part of each CDR3. Each record gives: J gene, D gene, clone size, V gene, CDR3 protein, CDR3 DNA. A D gene is named only where the DNA matches it firmly. Not all rows give a size; the values are once, few, many and, for expanded clones, a class.

>TRBJ2-1|TRBD1|.|TRBV11-2
CASRTDRGSYNEQFF
TGTGCCAGCAGGACGGACAGGGGATCCTACAATGAGCAGTTCTTC
>TRBJ1-1|.|few|TRBV4-3
CASGGSPNTEAFF
TGCGCCAGTGGGGGCTCCCCGAACACTGAAGCTTTCTTT
>TRBJ2-1|.|.|TRBV5-1
CASSLKGGSGEQFF
TGCGCCAGCAGCTTGAAAGGAGGCTCCGGTGAGCAGTTCTTC
>TRBJ2-7|TRBD1|.|TRBV20-1
CSARPWTGSYEQYF
TGCAGTGCTAGACCTTGGACAGGGTCCTACGAGCAGTACTTC
>TRBJ2-3|TRBD2|.|TRBV4-2
CASSQESRAGDLRDTQYF
TGTGCCAGCAGCCAAGAATCCCGAGCGGGGGACCTCCGGGATACGCAGTATTTT
>TRBJ1-4|TRBD1|few|TRBV28
CASTSPGQHTTNEKLFF
TGTGCCAGCACCTCCCCGGGACAGCATACAACTAATGAAAAACTGTTTTTT
>TRBJ2-3|TRBD2|.|TRBV6-4
CASSDRGLPNTDTQYF
TGTGCCAGCAGTGACCGGGGACTACCCAACACAGATACGCAGTATTTT
>TRBJ2-1|.|many|TRBV5-5
CASSSEGWNEQFF
TGTGCCAGCAGCTCTGAGGGGTGGAATGAGCAGTTCTTC
>TRBJ2-5|.|.|TRBV18
CASSPTDGETQYF
TGTGCCAGCTCACCCACTGATGGAGAGACCCAGTACTTC
>TRBJ2-1|.|few|TRBV5-1
CASSWGGEYNEQFF
TGCGCCAGCAGCTGGGGGGGCGAATACAATGAGCAGTTCTTC
>TRBJ2-2|TRBD2|few|TRBV7-6
CASSRRGGGDTGELFF
TGTGCCAGCAGCCGCCGTGGGGGAGGGGACACCGGGGAGCTGTTTTTT
>TRBJ1-1|TRBD1|few|TRBV7-2
CASSSQGGSEAFF
TGTGCCAGCAGCTCTCAGGGGGGATCTGAAGCTTTCTTT
>TRBJ2-2|.|.|TRBV29-1
CSVEDPASVSTGELFF
TGCAGCGTTGAAGACCCAGCTAGCGTTTCCACCGGGGAGCTGTTTTTT
>TRBJ1-6|TRBD1|.|TRBV20-1
CSVTGTDNSPLHF
TGCAGCGTCACCGGGACAGATAATTCACCCCTCCACTTT
>TRBJ1-6|.|many|TRBV7-9
CASSLSAMSYNSPLHF
TGTGCCAGCAGCTTGTCGGCTATGTCCTATAATTCACCCCTCCACTTT
>TRBJ2-5|TRBD2|.|TRBV27
CASSFFRGERETQYF
TGTGCCAGCAGTTTTTTCCGGGGGGAGCGGGAGACCCAGTACTTC
>TRBJ1-6|TRBD1|few|TRBV2
CASLVQGAVNSPLHF
TGTGCCAGCCTCGTTCAGGGGGCGGTCAATTCACCCCTCCACTTT
>TRBJ1-2|.|.|TRBV6-1
CASSPLGGFGYTF
TGTGCCAGCAGTCCCCTTGGGGGATTTGGCTACACCTTC
>TRBJ1-2|.|few|TRBV7-2
CASSGPGRTNYGYTF
TGTGCCAGCAGCGGACCGGGACGAACTAACTATGGCTACACCTTC
>TRBJ2-5|TRBD2|many|TRBV7-2
CASSLASSGVGTQYF
TGTGCCAGCAGCTTAGCGTCTAGCGGCGTGGGGACCCAGTACTTC
>TRBJ2-3|TRBD1|.|TRBV24-1
CATSGKGATTDTQYF
TGTGCCACCAGTGGTAAGGGGGCAACCACAGATACGCAGTATTTT
>TRBJ2-3|TRBD2|.|TRBV7-9
CASMRASGGALQYF
TGTGCCAGCATGAGAGCTAGCGGGGGGGCCTTGCAGTATTTT
>TRBJ2-3|TRBD1|few|TRBV9
CASSGATGDTQYF
TGTGCCAGCAGCGGGGCGACAGGGGATACGCAGTATTTT
>TRBJ1-6|.|.|TRBV6-2/TRBV6-3
CATAGVGAYNSPLHF
TGTGCCACCGCGGGGGTCGGGGCGTATAATTCACCCCTCCACTTT
>TRBJ1-5|.|few|TRBV5-1
CASSSEGGNQPQHF
TGCGCCAGCAGCTCGGAGGGAGGAAATCAGCCCCAGCATTTT
>TRBJ2-7|.|many|TRBV3-1
CASSQEGGGYEQYF
TGTGCCAGCAGCCAAGAAGGAGGAGGTTACGAGCAGTACTTC
>TRBJ2-1|.|.|TRBV4-3
CASSQVHSNNEQFF
TGCGCCAGCAGCCAAGTTCATAGCAACAATGAGCAGTTCTTC
>TRBJ2-1|TRBD2|few|TRBV9
CASSVGLAGAEEFF
TGTGCCAGCAGCGTAGGGTTAGCGGGGGCGGAAGAGTTCTTC
>TRBJ1-1|.|.|TRBV7-9
CASSSPSGRSGYLNTEAFF
TGTGCCAGCAGCTCCCCTTCAGGGCGTTCCGGCTATCTGAACACTGAAGCTTTCTTT
>TRBJ1-2|.|.|TRBV5-1
CASTPWQEREVGGYTF
TGCGCCAGCACCCCCTGGCAAGAGCGCGAGGTGGGCGGCTACACCTTC
>TRBJ2-3|TRBD1|few|TRBV20-1
CSAELGEGQGASDTQYF
TGCAGTGCAGAGTTAGGGGAGGGACAGGGGGCCTCAGATACGCAGTATTTT
>TRBJ2-3|TRBD2|.|TRBV9
CASSVGTSESTDTQYF
TGTGCCAGCAGCGTAGGCACTAGCGAGAGCACAGATACGCAGTATTTT
>TRBJ1-6|.|few|TRBV12-3/TRBV12-4
CASSPDTPSPLHF
TGTGCCAGCAGTCCCGACACCCCTTCACCCCTCCACTTT
>TRBJ1-5|TRBD1|.|TRBV6-5
CASSSGQRTQPQHF
TGTGCCAGCAGTTCGGGACAGCGTACTCAGCCCCAGCATTTT
>TRBJ2-1|.|few|TRBV5-1
CASSLGGPGHNEQFF
TGCGCCAGCAGCTTGGGGGGGCCCGGGCACAATGAGCAGTTCTTC
>TRBJ1-1|.|many|TRBV3-1
CATSFAGMNTEAFF
TGTGCCACCAGCTTTGCGGGGATGAACACTGAAGCTTTCTTT
>TRBJ2-2|.|many|TRBV5-1
CASSLTARRATGELFF
TGCGCCAGCAGCCTGACCGCTCGACGGGCCACCGGGGAGCTGTTTTTT
>TRBJ2-1|TRBD2|few|TRBV5-6
CASSSSGGASGEQFF
TGTGCCAGCAGCAGTAGCGGGGGGGCATCGGGTGAGCAGTTCTTC
>TRBJ2-1|TRBD2|.|TRBV5-1
CASSSWGGGEQFF
TGCGCCAGCAGCTCCTGGGGCGGGGGTGAGCAGTTCTTC
>TRBJ2-5|.|few|TRBV5-1
CASSGRENQETQYF
TGCGCCAGCAGCGGCCGGGAGAACCAAGAGACCCAGTACTTC
>TRBJ2-3|.|.|TRBV9
CASSIGTKPDTQYF
TGTGCCAGCAGCATCGGGACAAAACCAGATACGCAGTATTTT
>TRBJ2-7|.|.|TRBV12-5
CASGYAGFYAQYF
TGTGCTAGTGGTTACGCTGGGTTCTACGCGCAGTACTTC
>TRBJ2-2|.|few|TRBV7-2
CASSRGGPNTGELFF
TGTGCCAGCAGTCGTGGGGGGCCTAACACCGGGGAGCTGTTTTTT
>TRBJ1-6|.|.|TRBV4-2
CASSQETGFPSPLHF
TGTGCCAGCAGCCAAGAGACAGGATTCCCCTCACCCCTCCACTTT
>TRBJ2-1|.|few|TRBV7-3
CASSRRGGQGGSYNEQFF
TGTGCCAGCAGCCGCAGGGGAGGGCAGGGGGGCTCCTACAATGAGCAGTTCTTC
>TRBJ2-7|TRBD1|few|TRBV7-9
CASSSRQGGSYEQYF
TGTGCCAGCAGCTCCCGACAGGGTGGGTCCTACGAGCAGTACTTC
>TRBJ1-3|.|few|TRBV7-8
CASSLGTRVGNTIYF
TGTGCCAGCAGCTTAGGGACTAGAGTTGGAAACACCATATATTTT
>TRBJ2-1|TRBD2|few|TRBV6-1
CATSGGRSYNEQFF
TGTGCCACTAGCGGGGGGCGCTCCTACAATGAGCAGTTCTTC
>TRBJ1-2|TRBD1|.|TRBV28
CASSLGQGAGGYTF
TGTGCCAGCAGTTTAGGCCAGGGGGCGGGAGGCTACACCTTC
>TRBJ2-1|TRBD2|.|TRBV7-6
CASSSAGTSGGAYNEQFF
TGTGCCAGCAGCTCGGCCGGGACTAGCGGGGGGGCCTACAATGAGCAGTTCTTC
>TRBJ2-5|.|few|TRBV20-1
CSARDLGGYETQYF
TGCAGTGCTAGAGATTTAGGGGGGTACGAGACCCAGTACTTC
>TRBJ1-1|.|few|TRBV27
CASTDSPRALTEAFF
TGTGCCAGCACAGATTCCCCCCGGGCCCTCACTGAAGCTTTCTTT
>TRBJ2-3|TRBD1|.|TRBV7-8
CASRHTGGLSDTQYF
TGTGCCAGCAGACACACAGGGGGTCTTTCGGATACGCAGTATTTT
>TRBJ2-7|.|many|TRBV18
CASSPGDPYEQYF
TGTGCCAGCTCACCTGGGGACCCCTACGAGCAGTACTTC
>TRBJ1-4|.|many|TRBV5-8
CASSLKGGRF
TGTGCCAGCAGCTTAAAGGGAGGTCGTTTT
>TRBJ1-1|.|few|TRBV7-9
CASSPQRRF
TGTGCCAGCAGCCCTCAACGACGCTTT